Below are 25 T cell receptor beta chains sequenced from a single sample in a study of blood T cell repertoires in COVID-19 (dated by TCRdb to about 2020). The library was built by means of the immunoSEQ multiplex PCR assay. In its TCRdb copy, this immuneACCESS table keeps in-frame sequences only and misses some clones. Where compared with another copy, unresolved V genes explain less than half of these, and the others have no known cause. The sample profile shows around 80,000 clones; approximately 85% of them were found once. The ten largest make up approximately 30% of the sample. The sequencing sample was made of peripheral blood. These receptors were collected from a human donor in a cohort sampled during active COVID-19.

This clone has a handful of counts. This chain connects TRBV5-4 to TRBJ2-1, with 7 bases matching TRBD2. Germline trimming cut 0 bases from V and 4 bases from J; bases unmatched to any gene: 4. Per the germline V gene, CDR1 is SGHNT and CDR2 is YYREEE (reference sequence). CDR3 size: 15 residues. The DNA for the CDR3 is TGTGCCAGCAGCTTGGGAGCGGGGCCTTACAATGAGCAGTTCTTC. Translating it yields CASSLGAGPYNEQFF.

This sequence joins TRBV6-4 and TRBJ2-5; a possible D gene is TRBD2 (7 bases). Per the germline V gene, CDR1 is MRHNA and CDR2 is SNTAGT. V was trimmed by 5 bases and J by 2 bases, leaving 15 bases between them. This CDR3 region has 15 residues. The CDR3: CASSPSGGPQETQYF. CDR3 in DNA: TGTGCCAGCAGTCCATCCGGGGGGCCTCAAGAGACCCAGTACTTC.

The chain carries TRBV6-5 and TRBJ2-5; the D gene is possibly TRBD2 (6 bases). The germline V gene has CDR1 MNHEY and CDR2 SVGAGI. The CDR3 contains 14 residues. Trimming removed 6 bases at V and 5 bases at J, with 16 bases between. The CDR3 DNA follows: TGTGCCAGCAGCCTAAGTTGGGGAGGTGAGACCCAGTACTTC. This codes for CASSLSWGGETQYF.

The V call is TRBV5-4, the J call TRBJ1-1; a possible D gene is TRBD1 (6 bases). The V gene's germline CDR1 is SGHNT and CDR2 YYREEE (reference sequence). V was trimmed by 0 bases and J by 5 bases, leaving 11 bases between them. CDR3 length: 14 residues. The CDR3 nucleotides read TGTGCCAGCAGCTTGGCAGGGGAGGGAACTGAAGCTTTCTTT. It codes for CASSLAGEGTEAFF.

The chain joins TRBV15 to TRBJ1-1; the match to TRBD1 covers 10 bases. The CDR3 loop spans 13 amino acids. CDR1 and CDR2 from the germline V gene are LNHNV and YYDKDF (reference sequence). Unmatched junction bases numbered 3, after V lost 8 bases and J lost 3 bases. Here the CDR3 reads CATSDRGDTEAFF. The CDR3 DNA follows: TGTGCCACCTCGGACAGGGGGGACACTGAAGCTTTCTTT.

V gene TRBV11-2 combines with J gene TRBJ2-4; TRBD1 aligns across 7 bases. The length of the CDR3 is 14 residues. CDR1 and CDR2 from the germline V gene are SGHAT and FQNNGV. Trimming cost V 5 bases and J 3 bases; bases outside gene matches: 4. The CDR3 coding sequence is TGTGCCAGCAGCCCTGACAGGGTCAAAAACATTCAGTACTTC. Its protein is CASSPDRVKNIQYF.

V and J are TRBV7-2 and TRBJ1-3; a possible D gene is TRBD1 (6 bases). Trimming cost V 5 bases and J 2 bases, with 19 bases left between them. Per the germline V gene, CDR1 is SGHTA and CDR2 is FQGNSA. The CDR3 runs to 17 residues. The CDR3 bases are TGTGCCAGCAGCCCCGGGGCATGGGGGCGCCCTGGAAACACCATATATTTT. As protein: CASSPGAWGRPGNTIYF.

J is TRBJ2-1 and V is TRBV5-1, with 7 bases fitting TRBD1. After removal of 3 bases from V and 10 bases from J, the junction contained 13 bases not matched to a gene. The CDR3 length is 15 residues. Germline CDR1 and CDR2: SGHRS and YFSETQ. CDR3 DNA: TGCGCCAGCAGCTGGGATAGACAGGGTACGCGCGAGCAGTTCTTC. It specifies CASSWDRQGTREQFF.

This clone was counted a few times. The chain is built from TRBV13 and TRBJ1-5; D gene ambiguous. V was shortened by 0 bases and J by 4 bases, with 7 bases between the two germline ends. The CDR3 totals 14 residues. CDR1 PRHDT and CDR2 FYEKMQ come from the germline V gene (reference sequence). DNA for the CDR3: TGTGCCAGCAGCTTAGGACCGAGGAATCAGCCCCAGCATTTT. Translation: CASSLGPRNQPQHF.

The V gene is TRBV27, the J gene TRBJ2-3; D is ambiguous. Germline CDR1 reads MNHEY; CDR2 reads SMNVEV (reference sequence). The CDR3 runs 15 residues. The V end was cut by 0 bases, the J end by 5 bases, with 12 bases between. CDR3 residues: CASSLSPLAQDTQYF. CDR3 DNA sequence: TGTGCCAGCAGTTTATCGCCCCTGGCCCAAGATACGCAGTATTTT.

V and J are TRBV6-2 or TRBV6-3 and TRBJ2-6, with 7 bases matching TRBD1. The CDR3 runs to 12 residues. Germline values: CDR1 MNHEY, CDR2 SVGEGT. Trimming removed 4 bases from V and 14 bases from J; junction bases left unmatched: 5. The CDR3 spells CASSFGQAFLTF. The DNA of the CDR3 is TGTGCCAGCAGTTTTGGACAGGCCTTCCTGACTTTC.

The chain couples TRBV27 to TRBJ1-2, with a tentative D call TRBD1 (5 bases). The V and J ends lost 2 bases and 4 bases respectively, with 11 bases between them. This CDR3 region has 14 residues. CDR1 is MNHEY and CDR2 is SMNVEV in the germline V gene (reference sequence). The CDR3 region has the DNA TGTGCCAGCAGTTTACGGGGGACGTCCTATGGCTACACCTTC. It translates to CASSLRGTSYGYTF.

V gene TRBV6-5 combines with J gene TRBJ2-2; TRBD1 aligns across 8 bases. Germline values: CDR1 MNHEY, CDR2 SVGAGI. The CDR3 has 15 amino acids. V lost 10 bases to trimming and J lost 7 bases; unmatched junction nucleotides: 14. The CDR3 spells CATTGRQGIIGELFF. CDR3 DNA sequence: TGTGCCACTACTGGTCGACAGGGGATCATCGGGGAGCTGTTTTTT.

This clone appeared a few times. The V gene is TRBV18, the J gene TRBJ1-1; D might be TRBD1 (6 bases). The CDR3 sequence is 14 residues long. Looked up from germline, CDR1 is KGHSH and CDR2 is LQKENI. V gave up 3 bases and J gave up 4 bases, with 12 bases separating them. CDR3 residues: CASSPGARGTEAFF. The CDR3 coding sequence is TGTGCCAGCTCACCGGGGGCCAGGGGCACTGAAGCTTTCTTT.

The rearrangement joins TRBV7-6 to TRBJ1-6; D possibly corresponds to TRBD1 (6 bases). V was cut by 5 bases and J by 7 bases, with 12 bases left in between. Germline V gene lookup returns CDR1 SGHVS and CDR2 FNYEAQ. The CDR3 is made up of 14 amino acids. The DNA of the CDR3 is TGTGCCAGCAGCCGCGGACAGCTGAATTCACCCCTCCACTTT. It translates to CASSRGQLNSPLHF.

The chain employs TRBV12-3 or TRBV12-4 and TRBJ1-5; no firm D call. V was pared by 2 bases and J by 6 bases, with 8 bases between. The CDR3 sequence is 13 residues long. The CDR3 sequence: CASSLMASQPQHF. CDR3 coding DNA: TGTGCCAGCAGTTTAATGGCTAGTCAGCCCCAGCATTTT.

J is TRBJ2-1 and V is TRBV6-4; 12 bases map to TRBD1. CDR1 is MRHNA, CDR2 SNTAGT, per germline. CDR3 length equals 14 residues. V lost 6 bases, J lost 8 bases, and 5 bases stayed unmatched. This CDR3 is CASSLGTGGDEQFF. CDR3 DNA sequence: TGTGCCAGCAGCCTAGGGACAGGGGGCGATGAGCAGTTCTTC.

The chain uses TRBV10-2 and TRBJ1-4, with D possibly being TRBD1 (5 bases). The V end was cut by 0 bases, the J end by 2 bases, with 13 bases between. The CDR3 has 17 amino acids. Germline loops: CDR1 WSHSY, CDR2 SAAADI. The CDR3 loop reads CASSESVLGTTNEKLFF. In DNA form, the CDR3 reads TGCGCCAGCAGTGAGTCTGTATTGGGGACTACTAATGAAAAACTGTTTTTT.

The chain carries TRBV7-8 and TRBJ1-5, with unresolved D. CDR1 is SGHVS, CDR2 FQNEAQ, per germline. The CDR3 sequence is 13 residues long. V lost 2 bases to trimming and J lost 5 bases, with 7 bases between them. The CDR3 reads CASSLRVDQPQHF. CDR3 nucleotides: TGTGCCAGCAGCTTAAGAGTGGATCAGCCCCAGCATTTT.

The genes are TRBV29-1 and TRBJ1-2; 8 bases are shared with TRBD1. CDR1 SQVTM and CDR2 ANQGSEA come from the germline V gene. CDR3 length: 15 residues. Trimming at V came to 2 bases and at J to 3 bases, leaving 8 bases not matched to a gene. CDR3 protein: CSVEKQGADDYGYTF. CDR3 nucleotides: TGCAGCGTTGAAAAGCAGGGGGCGGATGACTATGGCTACACCTTC.

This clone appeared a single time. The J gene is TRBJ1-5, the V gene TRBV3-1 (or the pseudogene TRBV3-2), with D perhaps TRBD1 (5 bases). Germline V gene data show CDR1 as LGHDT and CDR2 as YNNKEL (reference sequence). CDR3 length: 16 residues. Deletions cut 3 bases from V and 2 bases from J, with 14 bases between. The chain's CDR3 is CASSQGLYSGNQPQHF. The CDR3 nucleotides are TGTGCCAGCAGCCAGGGACTTTATTCGGGCAATCAGCCCCAGCATTTT.

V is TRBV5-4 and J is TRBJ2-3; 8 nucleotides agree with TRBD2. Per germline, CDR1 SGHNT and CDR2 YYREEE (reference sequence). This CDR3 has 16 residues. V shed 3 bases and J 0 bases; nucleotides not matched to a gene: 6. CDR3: CASSSRTSPSTDTQYF. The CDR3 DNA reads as TGTGCCAGCAGCTCCCGGACTAGCCCAAGCACAGATACGCAGTATTTT.

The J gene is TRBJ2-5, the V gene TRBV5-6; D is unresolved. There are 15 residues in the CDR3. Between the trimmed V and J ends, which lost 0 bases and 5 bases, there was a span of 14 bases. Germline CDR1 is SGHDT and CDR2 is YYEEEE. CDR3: CASSLDWRGSETQYF. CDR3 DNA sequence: TGTGCCAGCAGCTTGGACTGGAGAGGATCGGAGACCCAGTACTTC.

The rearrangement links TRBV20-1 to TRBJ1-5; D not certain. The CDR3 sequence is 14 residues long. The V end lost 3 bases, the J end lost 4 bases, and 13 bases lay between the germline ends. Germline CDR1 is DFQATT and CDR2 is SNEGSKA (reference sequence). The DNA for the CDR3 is TGCAGTGCTAGTAGGCCAGGAGGAAATCAGCCCCAGCATTTT. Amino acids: CSASRPGGNQPQHF.

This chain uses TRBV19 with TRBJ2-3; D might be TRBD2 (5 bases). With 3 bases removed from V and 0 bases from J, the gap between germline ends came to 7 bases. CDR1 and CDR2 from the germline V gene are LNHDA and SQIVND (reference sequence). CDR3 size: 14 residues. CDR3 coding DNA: TGTGCCAGTAGTATTAGCGCCAGCACAGATACGCAGTATTTT. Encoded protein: CASSISASTDTQYF.